This T cell receptor (beta chain) was captured by sequencing in a study of CD8 T cells in Susac syndrome. Germline trimming cut 3 bases from V and 0 bases from J; bases unmatched to any gene: 4. The germline gives CDR1 SQVTM, CDR2 ANQGSEA. This CDR3 region has 15 residues. The T cells that were sequenced for TCR beta were CD8+ and CD4+ cells from blood. Healthy donors acted as controls, with matching for age and sex. An amount of RNA that ranged from about 0.45 to 1 ug was reverse transcribed with random hexamers. The TCR beta CDR3 was amplified by immunoSEQ multiplex PCR across 54 Vbeta, 13 Jbeta. TCRdb reprocessed the immunoSEQ multiplex PCR reads via MiXCR and lists one record per CDR3 protein. The profile shows over 95,000 distinct CDR3 sequences, approximately 91% of them singletons.

The gene calls are TRBV29-1 and TRBJ2-2; 7 bases align to TRBD1. This clonotype originated in a human donor in good health. The material sequenced was CD4+ T cells from PBMCs. The DNA of the CDR3 is TGCAGCGTTGAGGGGGACAGAGCGAACACCGGGGAGCTGTTTTTT. Translation: CSVEGDRANTGELFF.